Below, 22 T cell receptor beta chains from the same sample are listed, as sequenced in a study of cytomegalovirus exposure and HLA in healthy donors. PCR amplification relied on 60 Vbeta primers (plus 13 Jbeta primers). The method was immunoSEQ multiplex PCR; TCRdb's version includes in-frame clones alone and lacks a portion of them. The table includes 150,000 or so clones, more than 60% detected once. Sequenced: PBMCs. These receptors all stem from a woman in her forties or fifties in good health and CMV-seropositive.

The V and J genes are TRBV7-9 and TRBJ2-5; D is unresolved. The CDR3 covers 13 residues. Germline V CDR1 and CDR2: SEHNR, FQNEAQ (reference sequence). Trimming stripped 5 bases from V and 4 bases from J, with 11 bases between. The CDR3 nucleotides are TGTGCCAGCAGCCCCCTTCCGGGAGAGACCCAGTACTTC. The encoded protein is CASSPLPGETQYF.

This chain uses TRBV5-1 with TRBJ2-5; 8 nucleotides line up with TRBD2. This CDR3 has 16 amino acids. J lost 2 bases, V lost 4 bases, and 10 bases had no gene match. In germline, CDR1 is SGHRS, CDR2 YFSETQ. As DNA, the CDR3 is TGCGCCAGCAGCCTTAGACAGACGGGGGGGCAAGAGACCCAGTACTTC. Its translation: CASSLRQTGGQETQYF.

The chain joins TRBV23-1 to TRBJ2-3; D possibly corresponds to TRBD1 (5 bases). TRBV23-1 is labeled an ORF, and its function is uncertain. The CDR3 contains 19 residues. The ends were cut back, 4 bases at V and 1 base at J, with 24 bases in the middle. The CDR3 here is CASSLWQGPLGSRTDTQYF. The CDR3 DNA follows: TGCGCCAGCAGTCTTTGGCAGGGCCCCTTAGGGTCCCGCACAGATACGCAGTATTTT.

This clone came up a few times. This chain uses TRBV10-3 with TRBJ2-3; maybe TRBD2 (6 bases). Trimming removed 10 bases at V and 0 bases at J, with 23 bases between. Germline CDR1 is ENHRY and CDR2 is SYGVKD. The CDR3 sequence is 17 residues long. The CDR3 protein is CASGIGGAQTSTDTQYF. The CDR3 DNA follows: TGTGCCAGCGGGATAGGAGGGGCCCAGACCAGCACAGATACGCAGTATTTT.

This clone was picked up one time. This chain links TRBV9 with TRBJ2-1; 15 positions match TRBD2. The V and J ends lost 2 bases and 7 bases, in that order; junction bases with no gene match: 4. Germline CDR1 SGDLS, CDR2 YYNGEE. The CDR3 consists of 16 residues. This CDR3 reads CASSVGGTSGRNEQFF. The CDR3 DNA follows: TGTGCCAGCAGCGTGGGGGGGACTAGCGGGAGGAATGAGCAGTTCTTC.

The chain has TRBV7-9 and TRBJ2-3; D is uncertain. The CDR3 has 11 residues. CDR1 is SEHNR and CDR2 is FQNEAQ in the germline V gene (reference sequence). Trimming stripped 4 bases from V and 6 bases from J, with 5 bases between. This chain's CDR3 is CASSSVDTQYF. In DNA, the CDR3 is TGTGCCAGCAGCTCAGTGGATACGCAGTATTTT.

This chain links TRBV30 with TRBJ2-7, with D possibly being TRBD1 (6 bases). Trimming took 5 bases from V and 2 from J, leaving 7 bases between them. Germline CDR1 reads GTSNPN; CDR2 reads SVGIG (reference sequence). The CDR3 contains 11 residues. The CDR3 bases are TGTGCCTGGCAGGGGACCTACGAGCAGTACTTC. Protein sequence: CAWQGTYEQYF. Supplemented by reference TRBV30 and TRBJ2-7, the full variable domain reads SQTIHQWPATLVQPVGSPLSLECTVEGTSNPNLYWYRQAAGRGLQLLFYSVGIGQISSEVPQNLSASRPQDRQFILSSKKLLLSDSGFYLCAWQGTYEQYFGPGTRLTVT.

Here the CDR3 DNA reads TGTGCCAGCAGCTTTAGTGACAGTTACCGCTACACCTTC. Translating gives CASSFSDSYRYTF. The chain recombines TRBV7-9 with TRBJ1-2; tentative D call: TRBD1 (5 bases). Germline V gene lookup returns CDR1 SEHNR and CDR2 FQNEAQ (reference sequence). The CDR3 has 13 amino acids. The V end lost 3 bases, the J end lost 9 bases, and 14 bases lay between the germline ends.

The chain joins TRBV14 to TRBJ2-1; D is perhaps TRBD2 (5 bases). The CDR3 totals 14 residues. Germline V gene lookup returns CDR1 SGHDN and CDR2 FVKESK. V was pared by 4 bases and J by 0 bases, with 7 bases between. CDR3 in DNA: TGTGCCAGCAGCCGAGACTACTCCTACAATGAGCAGTTCTTC. Protein: CASSRDYSYNEQFF.

This clone has just a few counts. V usage is TRBV4-3 and J usage is TRBJ1-2, with 8 bases fitting TRBD1. V dropped 1 base and J dropped 3; count of bases not matched to a gene: 10. This CDR3 has 17 residues. The germline V gene encodes CDR1 LGHNA and CDR2 YSLEER. Here the CDR3 reads CASSQGLGAGGYYGYTF. In DNA form, the CDR3 reads TGCGCCAGCAGCCAAGGCTTGGGGGCAGGGGGCTACTATGGCTACACCTTC.

The CDR3 sequence: CASSLGGTSGRVFVEQFF. CDR3 DNA sequence: TGTGCCAGCAGCTTAGGGGGGACTAGCGGGAGGGTATTTGTTGAGCAGTTCTTC. The rearrangement uses TRBV7-3 and TRBJ2-1; 16 positions match TRBD2. The CDR3 contains 18 residues. V shed 2 bases and J 9 bases; nucleotides not matched to a gene: 10. From germline, CDR1 is SGHTA and CDR2 FQGTGA.

V is TRBV5-1 and J is TRBJ1-1; TRBD1 matches 8 bases. Germline CDR1 SGHRS, CDR2 YFSETQ. V lost 6 bases, J lost 5 bases, and 12 bases stayed unmatched. The CDR3 spans 15 residues. CDR3: CASTPGAGGETEAFF. In DNA, the CDR3 is TGCGCCAGCACTCCGGGGGCAGGGGGCGAAACTGAAGCTTTCTTT.

V gene TRBV2 combines with J gene TRBJ1-5; 11 nucleotides line up with TRBD1. The germline gives CDR1 SNHLY, CDR2 FYNNEI. The J segment lost 2 bases and the V segment lost 3 bases, leaving 0 bases of the junction unmatched. This CDR3 spans 15 amino acids. The CDR3 spells CASSEGQGGNQPQHF. CDR3 DNA sequence: TGTGCCAGCAGTGAGGGACAGGGGGGCAATCAGCCCCAGCATTTT.

The chain recombines TRBV19 with TRBJ1-1; D might be TRBD1 (6 bases). The V and J ends lost 4 bases and 3 bases respectively, with 21 bases between them. The V gene's germline CDR1 is LNHDA and CDR2 SQIVND (reference sequence). The CDR3 length is 17 residues. The CDR3 nucleotides read TGTGCCAGTAGTACAGAATATTGGTCCAGGGGCGACACTGAAGCTTTCTTT. Protein: CASSTEYWSRGDTEAFF.

The CDR3 protein is CASSSPGQHNYGYTF. The DNA for the CDR3 is TGTGCCAGTAGTTCCCCGGGACAGCATAACTATGGCTACACCTTC. The chain couples TRBV19 to TRBJ1-2; 7 nucleotides align to TRBD1. There are 15 residues in the CDR3. The V gene end was trimmed by 5 bases and the J gene end by 1 base; junction bases not matched to a gene: 7. In germline, CDR1 is LNHDA, CDR2 SQIVND (reference sequence).

The chain recombines TRBV7-2 with TRBJ1-4, with a tentative D call TRBD1 (5 bases). CDR1 SGHTA and CDR2 FQGNSA come from the germline V gene. CDR3 length equals 15 residues. V lost 1 base, J lost 3 bases, and 9 bases lay in between. The CDR3 nucleotides read TGTGCCAGCAGCTTAGGTGGGGCAGCTAATGAAAAACTGTTTTTT. It translates to CASSLGGAANEKLFF.

This chain links TRBV18 with TRBJ1-2; weak D call: TRBD1 (6 bases). The CDR3 has 13 amino acids. Trimming took 3 bases from V and 6 from J, leaving 11 bases between them. Per the germline V gene, CDR1 is KGHSH and CDR2 is LQKENI. The CDR3 loop reads CASSPRGGDGYTF. The CDR3 bases are TGTGCCAGCTCACCCCGCGGGGGCGATGGCTACACCTTC. The complete variable domain, with remaining parts taken from reference TRBV18 and TRBJ1-2, reads NAGVMQNPRHLVRRRGQEARLRCSPMKGHSHVYWYRQLPEEGLKFMVYLQKENIIDESGMPKERFSAEFPKEGPSILRIQQVVRGDSAAYFCASSPRGGDGYTFGSGTRLTVV.

This clone was counted only a few times. The V gene is TRBV5-4, the J gene TRBJ2-1; 12 nucleotides line up with TRBD2. The trim removed 4 bases at V and 7 bases at J, leaving 6 bases unmatched. Germline lookup yields CDR1 SGHNT and CDR2 YYREEE (reference sequence). CDR3 length: 15 residues. This CDR3 reads CASSVTSGGSNEQFF. In DNA form, the CDR3 reads TGTGCCAGCAGCGTCACTAGCGGGGGGTCGAATGAGCAGTTCTTC.

The chain has TRBV4-3 and TRBJ2-5; perhaps TRBD1 as D (5 bases). The V end was cut by 4 bases, the J end by 6 bases, with 18 bases between. Germline CDR1 LGHNA, CDR2 YSLEER. CDR3 length: 15 amino acids. CDR3 sequence (DNA): TGCGCCAGCAGCCGACTCCTGGGGCCCGGTCAGACCCAGTACTTC. Amino acid sequence: CASSRLLGPGQTQYF.

This clone was detected only a few times. V usage is TRBV7-6 and J usage is TRBJ2-7, with D perhaps matching TRBD2 (5 bases). CDR1 and CDR2 (germline): SGHVS, FNYEAQ. The CDR3 covers 14 residues. V lost 1 base to trimming and J lost 6 bases, with 13 bases between them. The CDR3 nucleotides are TGTGCCAGCAGCTTAGGTCAGCCTGCGGGCGAGCAGTACTTC. It is translated as CASSLGQPAGEQYF.

This chain links TRBV5-6 with TRBJ2-1; TRBD2 agrees at 13 bases. Germline lookup yields CDR1 SGHDT and CDR2 YYEEEE. The CDR3 has 15 residues. The junction had 1 base not matched to a gene; V was cut back by 3 bases and J by 4 bases. The CDR3 loop is CASSSTSGRYNEQFF. CDR3 nucleotide sequence: TGTGCCAGCAGCTCGACTAGCGGGAGGTACAATGAGCAGTTCTTC.

The rearrangement joins TRBV27 to TRBJ2-1; no clear D gene. The V end was cut by 2 bases, the J end by 9 bases, with 11 bases between. Looked up from germline, CDR1 is MNHEY and CDR2 is SMNVEV (reference sequence). The CDR3 covers 13 residues. CDR3 nucleotides: TGTGCCAGCAGTTTAAAGGCCGGCGGTGAGCAGTTCTTC. The encoded protein is CASSLKAGGEQFF.